This T cell receptor (beta chain) originates from a study of vaccination and CD4 T cells after COVID-19 (dated by TCRdb to the early 2020s). Regarding the study in general: Every convalescent patient had a positive nasal swab PCR test for SARS-CoV-2, with mild disease in about 9 patients and severe disease in one. Six males and four females were included in the convalescent cohort, with two Hispanic individuals, seven Caucasians, two Asians and one multiracial person represented. Participants got two doses of the Pfizer-BioNTech BNT162b2 vaccine (n=8) or two doses of the Moderna mRNA-1273 vaccine (n=2). Post-COVID blood samples from convalescent patients were collected a median of roughly 100 days after diagnosis, with a range of 35 to 161 days. Post-vaccine blood samples were collected a median of around 2.5 months after the second vaccine dose, ranging from about 13 to 241 days. The spike-specific CD4+ TCR repertoire was compared before and after mRNA vaccination in approximately ten COVID-19 convalescent patients and several infection-naive healthy vaccine recipients.

Counted from cysteine to phenylalanine, this CDR3 has 15 amino acids. The CDR3 DNA has 45 bases and is translated from base 1. Trimming costs V 7 bases and J 4 bases, and their ends lie 17 bases apart. Based on the germline V gene, the CDR1 and CDR2 sequences are MNHEY and SVGEGT. On this clonotype: Its specific antigen is unknown. No base quality values were provided; no much bigger clone lies one nucleotide off.

The convalescent patients' positive SARS-CoV-2 PCR tests were from March to December 2020, which was before the Alpha, Beta and Delta variants emerged in the United States. PBMCs were separated from whole blood using Ficoll-Paque Plus gradient centrifugation and then either used fresh or cryopreserved at -140C. Receptor libraries were prepared by PCR. Sequencing instrument: Illumina iSeq 100. The source study handled its data this way. Non-productive sequences were removed, and CDR3s not starting with C, not ending with F or W, or shorter than 7 amino acids were discarded. Using R version 3.6.1, CDR3 homology was evaluated through Levenshtein distances (stringdist) along with unrooted phylogenetic trees (ape). Using fastp at Q25 and MiXCR, TCRdb reprocessed the public reads and kept productive beta chains. Rows matching on CDR3 protein sequence are summarized as one entry with the most common DNA and genes. The authors' filters were not applied to this entry. This sample lists fewer than 15,000 distinct CDR3 sequences; less than 80% were detected once. The ten biggest clones cover around 1.1% of the sample.

Points the paper makes about the study in general: Among the post-vaccine SARS-CoV-2-reactive clones in convalescent patients, a median around 85% showed up only after vaccination, which suggests vaccine-specific priming. The median number of SARS-CoV-2-reactive clonotypes rose from 20 to 25 after infection to about 40 after vaccination, but the change was not significant. Only a relatively small number of convalescent patients were included in the study, and early timepoints following natural infection were not analyzed. Nearly all vaccine-specific clones in convalescent patients (304 of 307) were mono-reactive for SARS-CoV-2 spike rather than cross-reactive with common cold coronaviruses.

This TCR came from a human donor who had recovered from COVID-19. The source material was CD4+ T cells from blood, sampled after SARS-CoV-2 vaccination. The chain employs TRBV6-2 or TRBV6-3 and TRBJ2-1; the D region possibly corresponds to TRBD2 (5 bases align). CDR3 loop: CASNPGTGKYNEQFF. In nucleotide form, the sequence is TGTGCCAGCAACCCGGGTACCGGGAAGTACAATGAGCAGTTCTTC.